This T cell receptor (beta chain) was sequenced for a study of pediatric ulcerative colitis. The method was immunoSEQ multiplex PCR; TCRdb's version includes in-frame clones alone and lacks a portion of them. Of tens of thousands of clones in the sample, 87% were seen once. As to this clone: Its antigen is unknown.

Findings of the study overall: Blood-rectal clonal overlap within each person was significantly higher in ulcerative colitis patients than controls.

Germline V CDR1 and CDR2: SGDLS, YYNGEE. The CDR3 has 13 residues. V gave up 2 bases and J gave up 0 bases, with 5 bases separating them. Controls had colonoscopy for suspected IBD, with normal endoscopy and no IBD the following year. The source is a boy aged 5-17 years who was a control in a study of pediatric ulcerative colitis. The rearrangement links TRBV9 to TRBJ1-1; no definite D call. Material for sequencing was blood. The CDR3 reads CASSVWVNTEAFF. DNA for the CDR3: TGTGCCAGCAGCGTCTGGGTGAACACTGAAGCTTTCTTT.